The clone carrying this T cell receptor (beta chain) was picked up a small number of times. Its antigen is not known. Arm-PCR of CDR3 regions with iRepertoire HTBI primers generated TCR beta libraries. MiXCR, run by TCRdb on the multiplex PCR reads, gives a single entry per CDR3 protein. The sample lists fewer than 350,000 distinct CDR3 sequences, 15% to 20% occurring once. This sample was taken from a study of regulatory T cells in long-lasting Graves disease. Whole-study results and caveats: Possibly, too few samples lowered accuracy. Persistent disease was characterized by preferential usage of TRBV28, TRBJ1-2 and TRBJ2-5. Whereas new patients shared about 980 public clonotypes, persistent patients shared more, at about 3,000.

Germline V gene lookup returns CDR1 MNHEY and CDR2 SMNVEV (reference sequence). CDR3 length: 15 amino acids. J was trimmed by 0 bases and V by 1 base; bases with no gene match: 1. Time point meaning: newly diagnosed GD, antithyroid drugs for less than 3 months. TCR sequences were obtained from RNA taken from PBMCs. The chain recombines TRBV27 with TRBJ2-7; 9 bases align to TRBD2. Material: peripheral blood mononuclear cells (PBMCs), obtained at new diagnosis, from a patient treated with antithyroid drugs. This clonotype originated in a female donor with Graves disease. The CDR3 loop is CASSLLAGASYEQYF. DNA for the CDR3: TGTGCCAGCAGTTTATTAGCGGGGGCCTCCTACGAGCAGTACTTC.